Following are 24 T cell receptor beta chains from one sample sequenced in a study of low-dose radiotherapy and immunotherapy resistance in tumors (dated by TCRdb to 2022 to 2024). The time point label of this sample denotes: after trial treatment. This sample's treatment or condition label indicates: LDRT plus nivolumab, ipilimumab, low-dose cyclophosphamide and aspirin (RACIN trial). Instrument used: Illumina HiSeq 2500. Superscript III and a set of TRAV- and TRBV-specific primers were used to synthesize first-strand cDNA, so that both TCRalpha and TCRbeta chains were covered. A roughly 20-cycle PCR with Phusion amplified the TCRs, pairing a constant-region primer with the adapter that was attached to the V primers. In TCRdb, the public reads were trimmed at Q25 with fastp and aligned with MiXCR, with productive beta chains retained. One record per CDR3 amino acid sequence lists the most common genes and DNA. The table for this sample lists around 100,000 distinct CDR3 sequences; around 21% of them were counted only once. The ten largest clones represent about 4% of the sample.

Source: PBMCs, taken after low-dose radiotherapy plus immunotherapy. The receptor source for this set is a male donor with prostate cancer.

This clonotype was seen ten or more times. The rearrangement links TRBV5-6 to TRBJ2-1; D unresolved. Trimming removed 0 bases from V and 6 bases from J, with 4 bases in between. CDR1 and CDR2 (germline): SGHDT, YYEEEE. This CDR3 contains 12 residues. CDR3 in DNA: TGTGCCAGCAGCTTGGCCCGCAATGAGCAGTTCTTC. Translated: CASSLARNEQFF.

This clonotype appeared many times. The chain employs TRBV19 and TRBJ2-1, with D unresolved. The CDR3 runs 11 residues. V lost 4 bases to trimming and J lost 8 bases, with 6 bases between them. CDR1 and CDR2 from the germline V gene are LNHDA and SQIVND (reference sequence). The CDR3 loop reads CASSNSDEQFF. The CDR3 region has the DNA TGTGCCAGTAGTAACTCGGATGAGCAGTTCTTC.

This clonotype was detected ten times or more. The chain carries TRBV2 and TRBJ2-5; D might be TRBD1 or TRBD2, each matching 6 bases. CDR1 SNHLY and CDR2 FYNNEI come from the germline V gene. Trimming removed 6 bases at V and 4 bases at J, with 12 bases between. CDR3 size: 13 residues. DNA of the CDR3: TGTGCCAGCAGCCCTGGGGGGCGAGAGACCCAGTACTTC. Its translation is CASSPGGRETQYF.

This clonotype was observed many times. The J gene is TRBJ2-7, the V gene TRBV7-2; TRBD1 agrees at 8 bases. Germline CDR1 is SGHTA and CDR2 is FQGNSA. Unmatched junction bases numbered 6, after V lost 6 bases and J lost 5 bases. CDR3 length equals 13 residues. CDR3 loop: CASRGQASNEQYF. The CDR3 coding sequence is TGTGCCAGCAGGGGACAGGCTTCGAACGAGCAGTACTTC. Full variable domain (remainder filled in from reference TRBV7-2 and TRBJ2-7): GAGVSQSPSNKVTEKGKDVELRCDPISGHTALYWYRQSLGQGLEFLIYFQGNSAPDKSGLPSDRFSAERTGGSVSTLTIQRTQQEDSAVYLCASRGQASNEQYFGPGTRLTVT.

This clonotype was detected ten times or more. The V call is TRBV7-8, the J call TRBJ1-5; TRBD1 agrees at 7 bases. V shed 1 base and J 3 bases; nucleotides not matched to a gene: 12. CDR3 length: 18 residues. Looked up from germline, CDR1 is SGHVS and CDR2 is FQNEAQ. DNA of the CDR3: TGTGCCAGCAGCTTAGAGGGGGCCTTATTGAGGGTCAATCAGCCCCAGCATTTT. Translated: CASSLEGALLRVNQPQHF.

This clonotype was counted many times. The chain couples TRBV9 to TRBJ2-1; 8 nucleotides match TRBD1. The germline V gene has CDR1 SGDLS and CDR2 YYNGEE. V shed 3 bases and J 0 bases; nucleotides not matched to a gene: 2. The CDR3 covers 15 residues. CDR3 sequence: CASSGQGASYNEQFF. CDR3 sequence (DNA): TGTGCCAGCAGCGGCCAGGGGGCCTCCTACAATGAGCAGTTCTTC.

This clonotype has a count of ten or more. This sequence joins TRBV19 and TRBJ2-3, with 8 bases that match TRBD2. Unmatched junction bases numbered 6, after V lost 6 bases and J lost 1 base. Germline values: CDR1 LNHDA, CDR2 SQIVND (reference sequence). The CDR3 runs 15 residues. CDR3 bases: TGTGCCAGTAGAGGTAGCGGGACCCGCACAGATACGCAGTATTTT. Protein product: CASRGSGTRTDTQYF.

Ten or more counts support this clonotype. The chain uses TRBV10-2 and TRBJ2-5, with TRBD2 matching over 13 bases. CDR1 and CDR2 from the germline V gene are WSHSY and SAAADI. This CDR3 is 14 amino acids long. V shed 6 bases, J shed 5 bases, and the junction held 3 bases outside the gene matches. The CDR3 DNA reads TGCGCCAGCAGGGGACTAGCGGGGTTTGAGACCCAGTACTTC. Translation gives CASRGLAGFETQYF.

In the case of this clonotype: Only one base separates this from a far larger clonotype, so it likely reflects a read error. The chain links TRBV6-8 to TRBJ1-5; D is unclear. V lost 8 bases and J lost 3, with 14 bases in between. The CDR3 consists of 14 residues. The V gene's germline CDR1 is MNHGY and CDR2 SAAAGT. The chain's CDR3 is CASGVSGDNQPQHF. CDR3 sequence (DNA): TGTGCCAGCGGGGTTTCGGGTGACAATCAGCCCCAGCATTTT.

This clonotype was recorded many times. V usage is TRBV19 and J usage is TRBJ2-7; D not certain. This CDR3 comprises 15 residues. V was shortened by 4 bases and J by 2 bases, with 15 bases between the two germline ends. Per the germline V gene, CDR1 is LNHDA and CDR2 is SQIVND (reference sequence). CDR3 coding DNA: TGTGCCAGTAGTAACGGATTTTTGGGCCCCTACGAGCAGTACTTC. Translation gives CASSNGFLGPYEQYF.

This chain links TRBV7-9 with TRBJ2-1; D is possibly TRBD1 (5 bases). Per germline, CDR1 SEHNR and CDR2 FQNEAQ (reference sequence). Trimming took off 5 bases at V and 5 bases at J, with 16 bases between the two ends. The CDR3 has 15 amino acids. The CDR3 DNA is TGTGCCAGCAGCCTCTTAAGGGGAAGGGACAATGAGCAGTTCTTC. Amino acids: CASSLLRGRDNEQFF.

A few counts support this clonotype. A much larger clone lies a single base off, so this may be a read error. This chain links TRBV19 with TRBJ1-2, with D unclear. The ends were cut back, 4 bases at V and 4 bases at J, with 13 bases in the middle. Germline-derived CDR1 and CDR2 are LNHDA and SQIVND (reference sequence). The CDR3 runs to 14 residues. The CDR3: CASSTPRRVYGYTF. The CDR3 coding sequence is TGTGCCAGTAGTACCCCTAGACGGGTCTATGGCTACACCTTC.

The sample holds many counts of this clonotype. The CDR3 sequence: CAWSKRGPNEQFF. The CDR3 DNA reads TGTGCCTGGAGTAAACGGGGCCCTAATGAGCAGTTCTTC. V gene TRBV30 combines with J gene TRBJ2-1; D tentatively reads TRBD1 or TRBD2 (5 bases each). V lost 2 bases, J lost 7 bases, and 12 bases lay in between. The CDR3 is 13 amino acids. Germline-derived CDR1 and CDR2 are GTSNPN and SVGIG (reference sequence).

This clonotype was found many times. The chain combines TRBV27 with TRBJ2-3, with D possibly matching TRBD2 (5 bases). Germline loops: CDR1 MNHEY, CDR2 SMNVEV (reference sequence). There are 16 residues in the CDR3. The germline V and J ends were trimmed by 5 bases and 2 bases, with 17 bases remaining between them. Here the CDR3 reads CASSTLGKRPTDTQYF. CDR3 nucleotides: TGTGCCAGCAGTACCCTGGGGAAGCGGCCCACAGATACGCAGTATTTT.

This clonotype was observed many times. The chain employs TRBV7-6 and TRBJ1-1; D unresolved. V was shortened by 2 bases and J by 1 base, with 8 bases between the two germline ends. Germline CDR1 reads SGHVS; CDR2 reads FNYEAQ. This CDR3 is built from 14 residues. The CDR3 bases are TGTGCCAGCAGCTTAAGGGCAGCGAACACTGAAGCTTTCTTT. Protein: CASSLRAANTEAFF.

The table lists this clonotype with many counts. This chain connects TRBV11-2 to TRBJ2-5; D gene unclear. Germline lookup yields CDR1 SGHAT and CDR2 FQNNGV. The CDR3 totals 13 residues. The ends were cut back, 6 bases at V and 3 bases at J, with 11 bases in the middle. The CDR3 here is CASSVGSEETQYF. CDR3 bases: TGTGCCAGCAGTGTGGGGTCCGAAGAGACCCAGTACTTC. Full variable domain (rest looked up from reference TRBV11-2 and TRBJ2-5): EAGVAQSPRYKIIEKRQSVAFWCNPISGHATLYWYQQILGQGPKLLIQFQNNGVVDDSQLPKDRFSAERLKGVDSTLKIQPAKLEDSAVYLCASSVGSEETQYFGPGTRLLVL.

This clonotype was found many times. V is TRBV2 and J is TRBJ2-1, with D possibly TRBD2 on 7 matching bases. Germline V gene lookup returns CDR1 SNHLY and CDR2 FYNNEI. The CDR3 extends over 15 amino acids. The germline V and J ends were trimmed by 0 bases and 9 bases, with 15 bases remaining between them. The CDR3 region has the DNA TGTGCCAGCAGTGAAGCGGGGGGGCGGCCTGGTGAGCAGTTCTTC. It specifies CASSEAGGRPGEQFF.

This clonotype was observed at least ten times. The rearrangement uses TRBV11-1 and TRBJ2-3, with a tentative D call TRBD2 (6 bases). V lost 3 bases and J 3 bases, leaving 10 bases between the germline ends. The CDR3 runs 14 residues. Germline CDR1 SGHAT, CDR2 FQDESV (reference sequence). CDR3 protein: CASSLGRGTDTQYF. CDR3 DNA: TGTGCCAGCAGCTTGGGACGGGGGACAGATACGCAGTATTTT. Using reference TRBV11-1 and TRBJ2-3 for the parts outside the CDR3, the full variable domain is EAEVAQSPRYKITEKSQAVAFWCDPISGHATLYWYRQILGQGPELLVQFQDESVVDDSQLPKDRFSAERLKGVDSTLKIQPAELGDSAMYLCASSLGRGTDTQYFGPGTRLTVL.

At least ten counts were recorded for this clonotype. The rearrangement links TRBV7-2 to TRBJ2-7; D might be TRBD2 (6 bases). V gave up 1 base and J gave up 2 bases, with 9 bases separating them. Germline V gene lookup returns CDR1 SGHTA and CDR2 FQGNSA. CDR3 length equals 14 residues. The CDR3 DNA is TGTGCCAGCAGCTTAGACAGGACTACCTACGAGCAGTACTTC. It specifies CASSLDRTTYEQYF. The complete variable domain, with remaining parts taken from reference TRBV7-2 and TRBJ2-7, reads GAGVSQSPSNKVTEKGKDVELRCDPISGHTALYWYRQSLGQGLEFLIYFQGNSAPDKSGLPSDRFSAERTGGSVSTLTIQRTQQEDSAVYLCASSLDRTTYEQYFGPGTRLTVT.

CDR3 sequence (DNA): TGTGCCAGCAGCCAAGACGGCGGACAGGGGGGGGATACGCAGTATTTT. It encodes CASSQDGGQGGDTQYF. The rearrangement joins TRBV4-2 to TRBJ2-3; 10 bases are a match to TRBD1. Germline CDR1 is LGHNA and CDR2 is YNFKEQ. Unmatched junction bases numbered 6, after V lost 0 bases and J lost 6 bases. The CDR3 has 16 amino acids.

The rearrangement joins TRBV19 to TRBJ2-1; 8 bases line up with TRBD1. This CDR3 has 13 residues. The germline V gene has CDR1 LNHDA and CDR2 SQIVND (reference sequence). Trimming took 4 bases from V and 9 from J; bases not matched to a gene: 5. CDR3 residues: CASSTHDRGEQFF. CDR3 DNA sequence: TGTGCCAGTAGTACACACGACAGGGGTGAGCAGTTCTTC. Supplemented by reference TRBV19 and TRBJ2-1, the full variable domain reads DGGITQSPKYLFRKEGQNVTLSCEQNLNHDAMYWYRQDPGQGLRLIYYSQIVNDFQKGDIAEGYSVSREKKESFPLTVTSAQKNPTAFYLCASSTHDRGEQFFGPGTRLTVL.

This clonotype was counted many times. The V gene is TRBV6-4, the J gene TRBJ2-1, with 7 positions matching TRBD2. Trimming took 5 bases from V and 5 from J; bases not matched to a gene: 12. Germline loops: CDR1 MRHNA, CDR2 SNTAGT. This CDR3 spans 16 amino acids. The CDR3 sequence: CASSRSLGGGNNEQFF. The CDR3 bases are TGTGCCAGCAGTCGGTCGCTGGGCGGGGGAAACAATGAGCAGTTCTTC.

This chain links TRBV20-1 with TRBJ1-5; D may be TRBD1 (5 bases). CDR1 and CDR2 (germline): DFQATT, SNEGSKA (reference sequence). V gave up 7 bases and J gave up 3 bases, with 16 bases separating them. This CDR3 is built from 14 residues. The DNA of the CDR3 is TGCAGTGGGTCGGGAGGGACCGACAATCAGCCCCAGCATTTT. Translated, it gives CSGSGGTDNQPQHF.

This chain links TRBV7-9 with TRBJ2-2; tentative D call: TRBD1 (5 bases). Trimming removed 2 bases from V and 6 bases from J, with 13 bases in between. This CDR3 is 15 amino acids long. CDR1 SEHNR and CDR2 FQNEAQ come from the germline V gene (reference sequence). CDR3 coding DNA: TGTGCCAGCAGCTTACATGGGGCGGTTTCCGGGGAGCTGTTTTTT. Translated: CASSLHGAVSGELFF.